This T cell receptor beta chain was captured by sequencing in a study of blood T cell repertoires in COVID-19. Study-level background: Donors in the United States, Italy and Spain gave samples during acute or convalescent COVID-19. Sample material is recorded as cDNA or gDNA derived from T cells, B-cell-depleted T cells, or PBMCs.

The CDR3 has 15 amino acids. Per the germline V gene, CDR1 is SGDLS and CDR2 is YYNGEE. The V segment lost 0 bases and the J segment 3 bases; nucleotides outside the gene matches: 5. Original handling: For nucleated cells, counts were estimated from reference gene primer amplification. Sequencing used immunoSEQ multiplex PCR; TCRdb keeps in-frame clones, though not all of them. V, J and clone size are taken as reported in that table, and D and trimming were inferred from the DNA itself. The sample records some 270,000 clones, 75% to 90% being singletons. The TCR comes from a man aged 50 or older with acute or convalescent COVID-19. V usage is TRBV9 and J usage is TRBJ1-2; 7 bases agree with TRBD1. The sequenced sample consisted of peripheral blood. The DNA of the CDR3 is TGTGCCAGCAGCGTAGACACGACAGGGTACTATGGCTACACCTTC. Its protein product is CASSVDTTGYYGYTF.